What follows are 8 T cell receptor beta chains derived from one specimen sequenced in a study of cytomegalovirus exposure and HLA in healthy donors. The PCR made use of 60 Vbeta and 13 Jbeta primers. The method was immunoSEQ multiplex PCR; TCRdb's version includes in-frame clones alone and lacks a portion of them. This repertoire shows over 110,000 clones, around three quarters found once; its top ten account for about 6.8%. The sample comprised PBMCs. All receptors derive from a woman in her thirties or forties in good health and CMV-seropositive.

This clone appeared a few times. J is TRBJ2-1 and V is TRBV7-2; a possible D gene is TRBD2 (5 bases). V lost 1 base and J 14 bases, leaving 9 bases between the germline ends. Germline-derived CDR1 and CDR2 are SGHTA and FQGNSA. The CDR3 contains 11 residues. CDR3 amino acids: CASSLGGREFF. CDR3 DNA: TGTGCCAGCAGCTTAGGCGGGCGGGAGTTCTTC. Full variable domain (rest looked up from reference TRBV7-2 and TRBJ2-1): GAGVSQSPSNKVTEKGKDVELRCDPISGHTALYWYRQSLGQGLEFLIYFQGNSAPDKSGLPSDRFSAERTGGSVSTLTIQRTQQEDSAVYLCASSLGGREFFGPGTRLTVL.

The V and J genes are TRBV7-9 and TRBJ2-7; 7 bases match TRBD2. Germline V CDR1 and CDR2: SEHNR, FQNEAQ (reference sequence). The CDR3 is 16 residues long. Trimming took 5 bases from V and 0 from J; bases not matched to a gene: 10. CDR3: CASSPKRRESSYEQYF. In DNA form, the CDR3 reads TGTGCCAGCAGCCCAAAGCGGCGGGAGAGCTCCTACGAGCAGTACTTC.

The CDR3 DNA is TGTGCCAGCTCACAGCTAGGAGGACTAGCGGTCTACGAGCAGTACTTC. Its protein is CASSQLGGLAVYEQYF. J is TRBJ2-7 and V is TRBV18; TRBD2 agrees at 10 bases. The CDR3 has 16 residues. V was pared by 4 bases and J by 3 bases, with 9 bases of the junction left unmatched. Germline V gene data show CDR1 as KGHSH and CDR2 as LQKENI. The complete variable domain, with remaining parts taken from reference TRBV18 and TRBJ2-7, reads NAGVMQNPRHLVRRRGQEARLRCSPMKGHSHVYWYRQLPEEGLKFMVYLQKENIIDESGMPKERFSAEFPKEGPSILRIQQVVRGDSAAYFCASSQLGGLAVYEQYFGPGTRLTVT.

The chain links TRBV2 to TRBJ2-3; 13 bases are a match to TRBD2. From germline, CDR1 is SNHLY and CDR2 FYNNEI. CDR3 length: 17 residues. Trimming at V came to 7 bases and at J to 1 base, leaving 8 bases not matched to a gene. CDR3 residues: CASTQGTSGIGTDTQYF. In nucleotides, the CDR3 is TGTGCCAGCACTCAAGGGACTAGCGGGATTGGCACAGATACGCAGTATTTT.

The sample holds a few counts of this clone. The rearrangement uses TRBV2 and TRBJ1-4; 7 nucleotides line up with TRBD1. The CDR3 has 15 amino acids. Per the germline V gene, CDR1 is SNHLY and CDR2 is FYNNEI. J gave up 4 bases and V 5 bases, and 7 bases lay outside the gene matches. CDR3 protein: CASSSEGGINEKLFF. CDR3 nucleotides: TGTGCCAGCAGTTCGGAAGGGGGCATTAATGAAAAACTGTTTTTT.

This chain links TRBV11-3 with TRBJ1-2; D perhaps matches TRBD1 (6 bases). V was shortened by 0 bases and J by 5 bases, with 7 bases between the two germline ends. This CDR3 is built from 13 residues. Germline V lookup: CDR1 SGHNT, CDR2 YENEEA. CDR3 nucleotides: TGTGCCAGCAGCTTAGACAGGGGTTATGGCTACACCTTC. This codes for CASSLDRGYGYTF. Using reference TRBV11-3 and TRBJ1-2 for the parts outside the CDR3, the full variable domain is EAGVVQSPRYKIIEKKQPVAFWCNPISGHNTLYWYLQNLGQGPELLIRYENEEAVDDSQLPKDRFSAERLKGVDSTLKIQPAELGDSAVYLCASSLDRGYGYTFGSGTRLTVV.

This sequence joins TRBV18 and TRBJ2-5; 10 bases match TRBD1. V shed 6 bases, J shed 5 bases, and the junction held 3 bases outside the gene matches. The CDR3 spans 13 residues. Germline V gene sequence: CDR1 KGHSH, CDR2 LQKENI. As DNA, the CDR3 is TGTGCCAGCTCGCCGGACAGGGGGGAGACCCAGTACTTC. It encodes CASSPDRGETQYF.

The chain combines TRBV5-4 with TRBJ2-7; D is uncertain. From germline, CDR1 is SGHNT and CDR2 YYREEE (reference sequence). V was trimmed by 4 bases and J by 4 bases, leaving 9 bases between them. This CDR3 is 12 amino acids long. CDR3 sequence (DNA): TGTGCCAGCAGCCTGGATGTATACGAGCAGTACTTC. It specifies CASSLDVYEQYF.